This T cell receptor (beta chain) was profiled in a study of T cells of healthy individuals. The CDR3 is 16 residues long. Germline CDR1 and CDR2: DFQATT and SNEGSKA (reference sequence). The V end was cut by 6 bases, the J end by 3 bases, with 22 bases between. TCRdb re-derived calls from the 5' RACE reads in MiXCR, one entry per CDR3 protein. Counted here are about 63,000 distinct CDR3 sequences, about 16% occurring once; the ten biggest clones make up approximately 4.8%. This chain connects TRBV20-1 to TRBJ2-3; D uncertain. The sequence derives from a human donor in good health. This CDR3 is CSARLLGRVVTDTQYF. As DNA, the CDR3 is TGCAGTGCCCGTCTCTTGGGCAGAGTTGTTACAGATACGCAGTATTTT.